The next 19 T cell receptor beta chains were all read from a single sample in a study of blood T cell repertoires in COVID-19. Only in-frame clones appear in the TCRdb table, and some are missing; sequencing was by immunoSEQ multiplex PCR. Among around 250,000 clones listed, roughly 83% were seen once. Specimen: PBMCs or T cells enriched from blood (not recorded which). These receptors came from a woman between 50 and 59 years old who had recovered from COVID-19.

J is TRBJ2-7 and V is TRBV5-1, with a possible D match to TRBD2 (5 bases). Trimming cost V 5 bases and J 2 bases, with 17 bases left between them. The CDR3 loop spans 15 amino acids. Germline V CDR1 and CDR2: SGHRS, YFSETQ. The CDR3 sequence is CASREGTAITYEQYF. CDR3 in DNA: TGCGCCAGCAGAGAGGGAACCGCCATCACCTACGAGCAGTACTTC.

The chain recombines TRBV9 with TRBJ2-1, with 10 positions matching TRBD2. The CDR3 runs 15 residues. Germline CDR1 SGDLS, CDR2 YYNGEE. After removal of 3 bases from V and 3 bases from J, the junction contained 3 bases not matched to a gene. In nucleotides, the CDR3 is TGTGCCAGCAGCGCCGGGACTAGCGTCTACAATGAGCAGTTCTTC. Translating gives CASSAGTSVYNEQFF.

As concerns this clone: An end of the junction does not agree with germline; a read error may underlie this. The CDR3 DNA reads TGCGCCAGCAGCGAAGACCCCGGGACAGGGGGGTACGAGCAGTACTTC. Its protein is CASSEDPGTGGYEQYF. The gene calls are TRBV4-1 and TRBJ2-7; TRBD1 matches at 11 bases. In germline, CDR1 is MGHRA, CDR2 YSYEKL. The CDR3 runs 16 residues.

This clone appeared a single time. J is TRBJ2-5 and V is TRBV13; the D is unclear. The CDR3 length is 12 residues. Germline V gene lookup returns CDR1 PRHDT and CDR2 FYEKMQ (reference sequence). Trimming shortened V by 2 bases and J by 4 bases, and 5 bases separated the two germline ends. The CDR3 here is CASSLLRETQYF. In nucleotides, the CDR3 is TGTGCCAGCAGCTTACTAAGAGAGACCCAGTACTTC.

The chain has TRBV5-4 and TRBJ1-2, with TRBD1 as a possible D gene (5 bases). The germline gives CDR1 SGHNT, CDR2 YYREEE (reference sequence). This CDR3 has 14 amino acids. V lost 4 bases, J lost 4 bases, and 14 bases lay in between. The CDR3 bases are TGTGCCAGCAGCCCTGACAGACAAATCTATGGCTACACCTTC. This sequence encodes CASSPDRQIYGYTF.

The CDR3 DNA is TGTGCCAGCAGTTACTCGAATCTAGCGGGGAGTGAGCAGTTCTTC. This translates into CASSYSNLAGSEQFF. This chain links TRBV6-2 or TRBV6-3 with TRBJ2-1, with 9 positions matching TRBD2. Trimming removed 0 bases from V and 9 bases from J; junction bases left unmatched: 6. The CDR3 length is 15 residues. Germline loops: CDR1 MNHEY, CDR2 SVGEGT.

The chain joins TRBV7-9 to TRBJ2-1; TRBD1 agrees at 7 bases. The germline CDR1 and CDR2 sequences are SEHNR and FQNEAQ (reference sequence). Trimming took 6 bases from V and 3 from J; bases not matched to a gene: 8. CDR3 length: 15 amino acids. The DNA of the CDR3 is TGTGCCAGCAGGCCCGGACAGGTTGACTACAATGAGCAGTTCTTC. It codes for CASRPGQVDYNEQFF.

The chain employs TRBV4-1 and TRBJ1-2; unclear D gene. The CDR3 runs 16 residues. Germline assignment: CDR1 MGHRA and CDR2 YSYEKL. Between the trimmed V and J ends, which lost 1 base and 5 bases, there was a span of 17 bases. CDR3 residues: CASSQVSSQDLYGYTF. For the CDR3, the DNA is TGCGCCAGCAGCCAAGTTTCGAGCCAGGATTTGTATGGCTACACCTTC.

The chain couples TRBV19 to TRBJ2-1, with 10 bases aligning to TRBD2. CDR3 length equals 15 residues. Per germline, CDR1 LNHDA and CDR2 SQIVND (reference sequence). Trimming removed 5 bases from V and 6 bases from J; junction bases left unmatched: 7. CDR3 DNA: TGTGCCAGTAGTCCACTAGCGGGGAGGGTCAATGAGCAGTTCTTC. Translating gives CASSPLAGRVNEQFF.

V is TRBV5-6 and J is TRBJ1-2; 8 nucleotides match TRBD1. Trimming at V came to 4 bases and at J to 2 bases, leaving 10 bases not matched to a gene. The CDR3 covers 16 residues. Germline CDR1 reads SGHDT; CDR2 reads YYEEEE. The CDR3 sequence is CASSPHQGAPNYGYTF. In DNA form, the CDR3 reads TGTGCCAGCAGCCCTCATCAGGGGGCGCCGAACTATGGCTACACCTTC.

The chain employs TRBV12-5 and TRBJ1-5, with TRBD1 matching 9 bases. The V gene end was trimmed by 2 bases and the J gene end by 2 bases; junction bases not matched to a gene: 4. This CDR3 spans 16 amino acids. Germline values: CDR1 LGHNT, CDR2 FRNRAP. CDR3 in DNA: TGTGCTAGTGGTTTGCCCCGGGACAGGGGCAATCAGCCCCAGCATTTT. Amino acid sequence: CASGLPRDRGNQPQHF.

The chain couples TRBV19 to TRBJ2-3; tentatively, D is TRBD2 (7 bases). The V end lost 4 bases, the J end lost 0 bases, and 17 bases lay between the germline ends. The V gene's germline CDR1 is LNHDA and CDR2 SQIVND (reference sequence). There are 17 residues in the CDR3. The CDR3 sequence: CASSRLGGTPSTDTQYF. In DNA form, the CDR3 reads TGTGCCAGTAGTAGACTGGGGGGGACACCGAGCACAGATACGCAGTATTTT.

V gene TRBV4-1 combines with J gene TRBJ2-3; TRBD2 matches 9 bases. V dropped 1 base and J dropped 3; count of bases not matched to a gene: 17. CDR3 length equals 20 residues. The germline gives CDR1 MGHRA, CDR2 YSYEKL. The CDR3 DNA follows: TGCGCCAGCAGCCAAGCTGGGCTAGCGGGGCCCGAGAAATCAACAGATACGCAGTATTTT. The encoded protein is CASSQAGLAGPEKSTDTQYF.

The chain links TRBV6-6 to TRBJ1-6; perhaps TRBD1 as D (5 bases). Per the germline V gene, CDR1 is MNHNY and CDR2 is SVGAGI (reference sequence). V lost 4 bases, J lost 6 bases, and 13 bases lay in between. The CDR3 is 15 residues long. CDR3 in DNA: TGTGCCAGCAGTTCCCCGTTGGACACTAATTCACCCCTCCACTTT. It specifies CASSSPLDTNSPLHF.

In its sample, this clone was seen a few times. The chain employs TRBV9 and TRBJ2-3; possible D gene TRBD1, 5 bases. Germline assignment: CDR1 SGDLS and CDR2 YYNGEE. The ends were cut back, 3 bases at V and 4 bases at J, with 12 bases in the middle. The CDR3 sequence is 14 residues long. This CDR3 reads CASSASSRADTQYF. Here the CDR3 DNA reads TGTGCCAGCAGCGCTTCCTCCAGGGCAGATACGCAGTATTTT.

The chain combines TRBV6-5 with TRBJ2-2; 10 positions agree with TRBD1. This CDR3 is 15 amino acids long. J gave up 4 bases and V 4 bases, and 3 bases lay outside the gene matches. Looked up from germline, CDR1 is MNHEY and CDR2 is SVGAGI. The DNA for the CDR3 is TGTGCCAGCAGTTCGGACAGGGGGAGCACCGGGGAGCTGTTTTTT. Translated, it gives CASSSDRGSTGELFF.

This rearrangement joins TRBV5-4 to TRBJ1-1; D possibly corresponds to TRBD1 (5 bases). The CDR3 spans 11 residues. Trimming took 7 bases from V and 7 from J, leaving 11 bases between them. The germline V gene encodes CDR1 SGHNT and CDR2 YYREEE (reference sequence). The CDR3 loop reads CASQSQVEAFF. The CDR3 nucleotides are TGTGCCAGCCAATCACAGGTTGAAGCTTTCTTT.

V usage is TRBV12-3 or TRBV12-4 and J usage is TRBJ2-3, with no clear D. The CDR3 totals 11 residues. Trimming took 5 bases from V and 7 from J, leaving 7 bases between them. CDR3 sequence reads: CASSRVNTQYF. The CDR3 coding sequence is TGTGCCAGCAGTAGAGTGAATACGCAGTATTTT.

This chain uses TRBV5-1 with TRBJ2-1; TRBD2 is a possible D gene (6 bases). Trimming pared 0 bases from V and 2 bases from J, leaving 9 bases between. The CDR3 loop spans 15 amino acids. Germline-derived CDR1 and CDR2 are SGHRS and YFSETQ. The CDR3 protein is CASSLDAGTYNEQFF. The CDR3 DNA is TGCGCCAGCAGCTTGGATGCGGGAACCTACAATGAGCAGTTCTTC.